The 12 T cell receptor beta chains below all came from one sample that was sequenced in a study of vaccination effects on CD4 cells after COVID-19. Before any sequencing was done, the ViraFEST assay used viral peptide pools to expand antigen-specific CD4+ T cells. Culturing for approximately 10 days preceded CD4+ T cell isolation. Subjects were given two BNT162b2 or mRNA-1273 vaccine doses. What these receptors recognize is not known. The protocol was immunoSEQ multiplex PCR, while the TCRdb copy is restricted to in-frame clones and leaves out a portion. Of about 66,000 clones listed, about 80% were seen once; the top ten hold about 0.86%. Specimen: CD4+ T cells from PBMCs cultured with HCoV-OC43 spike peptides, collected after COVID-19 vaccination. Described subset: HCoV-OC43 spike overlapping peptide pool stimulation. These receptors came from a human donor who received a COVID-19 vaccine.

The chain carries TRBV5-1 and TRBJ2-5, with 10 bases lining up with TRBD1. Germline lookup yields CDR1 SGHRS and CDR2 YFSETQ. Trimming removed 3 bases from V and 5 bases from J; junction bases left unmatched: 7. The CDR3 is made up of 15 amino acids. Here the CDR3 reads CASSSLTGGRETQYF. The CDR3 bases are TGCGCCAGCAGCTCTCTGACAGGGGGCAGGGAGACCCAGTACTTC.

V and J are TRBV7-2 and TRBJ1-1, with TRBD1 as a possible D gene (5 bases). Germline values: CDR1 SGHTA, CDR2 FQGNSA. Deletions cut 3 bases from V and 5 bases from J, with 13 bases between. The CDR3 covers 14 residues. The CDR3 sequence: CASSFSAEGTEAFF. The CDR3 coding sequence is TGTGCCAGCAGCTTTTCGGCCGAGGGGACTGAAGCTTTCTTT.

For this clone: Other nucleotide sequences in the sample specify the same CDR3. The chain couples TRBV7-3 to TRBJ2-3, with D perhaps matching TRBD2 (6 bases). The germline V and J ends were trimmed by 5 bases and 2 bases, with 11 bases remaining between them. Per germline, CDR1 SGHTA and CDR2 FQGTGA. This CDR3 has 14 residues. CDR3: CASSPGTSTDTQYF. The CDR3 DNA reads TGTGCCAGCAGCCCCGGGACTTCCACAGATACGCAGTATTTT.

The chain is built from TRBV5-8 and TRBJ1-5, with a tentative D call TRBD1 (5 bases). Trimming pared 0 bases from V and 6 bases from J, leaving 16 bases between. CDR1 and CDR2 from the germline V gene are SGHTS and YDEGEE. This CDR3 is 16 amino acids long. CDR3 in DNA: TGTGCCAGCAGCTTGGAGGGTTGGGAGGGGCCTCAGCCCCAGCATTTT. This translates into CASSLEGWEGPQPQHF.

V and J are TRBV27 and TRBJ1-2, with TRBD1 identical over 12 bases. The germline gives CDR1 MNHEY, CDR2 SMNVEV (reference sequence). This CDR3 region has 14 residues. V was pared by 6 bases and J by 7 bases, with 6 bases of the junction left unmatched. CDR3 bases: TGTGCCAGCAGCAGGGGACAGGGGGCACGTGGCTACACCTTC. It translates to CASSRGQGARGYTF.

In nucleotides, the CDR3 is TGCGCCAGCAGCCAAGATCGACCCGACCAGGAAAAACTGTTTTTT. Translation gives CASSQDRPDQEKLFF. The chain combines TRBV4-3 with TRBJ1-4; D is ambiguous. The germline CDR1 and CDR2 sequences are LGHNA and YSLEER. CDR3 length: 15 amino acids. Trimming shortened V by 0 bases and J by 8 bases, and 13 bases separated the two germline ends.

The rearrangement links TRBV30 to TRBJ2-5; 8 nucleotides match TRBD1. This CDR3 region has 16 residues. CDR1 is GTSNPN and CDR2 is SVGIG in the germline V gene (reference sequence). Losses at the gene ends were 3 bases for V and 5 bases for J; bases not matched to a gene: 14. This chain's CDR3 is CAWREGVRGPGETQYF. CDR3 DNA: TGTGCCTGGAGGGAAGGTGTCAGGGGGCCCGGGGAGACCCAGTACTTC.

This chain connects TRBV11-2 to TRBJ2-3, with TRBD2 identical over 14 bases. Trimming cost V 6 bases and J 10 bases; bases outside gene matches: 9. Germline V lookup: CDR1 SGHAT, CDR2 FQNNGV. The CDR3 runs 15 residues. The CDR3 sequence is CASRRGLAGGRAQYF. The CDR3 bases are TGTGCCAGCAGGAGAGGACTAGCGGGGGGCAGGGCGCAGTATTTT.

The chain is built from TRBV7-9 and TRBJ2-7; 7 nucleotides align to TRBD1. The germline V gene encodes CDR1 SEHNR and CDR2 FQNEAQ (reference sequence). The length of the CDR3 is 14 residues. Germline trimming cut 1 base from V and 6 bases from J; bases unmatched to any gene: 6. DNA of the CDR3: TGTGCCAGCAGCTTAGGGAGACAGGGTCGCGAGCAGTACGTC. Its translation is CASSLGRQGREQYV.

The chain recombines TRBV18 with TRBJ1-1; D possibly corresponds to TRBD1 (6 bases). The CDR3 contains 13 residues. The germline V and J ends were trimmed by 5 bases and 1 base, with 8 bases remaining between them. Germline-derived CDR1 and CDR2 are KGHSH and LQKENI. The CDR3 spells CASSGGPNTEAFF. The CDR3 DNA sequence: TGTGCCAGCTCAGGGGGGCCGAACACTGAAGCTTTCTTT.

The chain employs TRBV5-1 and TRBJ2-5, with 11 bases lining up with TRBD2. CDR1 is SGHRS, CDR2 YFSETQ, per germline. Unmatched junction bases numbered 8, after V lost 5 bases and J lost 2 bases. This CDR3 contains 16 residues. CDR3 nucleotides: TGCGCCAGCAGAGCCCCGGGACTAGCGGTTCAAGAGACCCAGTACTTC. Translating gives CASRAPGLAVQETQYF.

J is TRBJ1-1 and V is TRBV7-3; D is ambiguous. Germline lookup yields CDR1 SGHTA and CDR2 FQGTGA. V was trimmed by 2 bases and J by 0 bases, leaving 4 bases between them. The CDR3 is made up of 13 amino acids. DNA of the CDR3: TGTGCCAGCAGCTTATACGTGAACACTGAAGCTTTCTTT. This sequence encodes CASSLYVNTEAFF.